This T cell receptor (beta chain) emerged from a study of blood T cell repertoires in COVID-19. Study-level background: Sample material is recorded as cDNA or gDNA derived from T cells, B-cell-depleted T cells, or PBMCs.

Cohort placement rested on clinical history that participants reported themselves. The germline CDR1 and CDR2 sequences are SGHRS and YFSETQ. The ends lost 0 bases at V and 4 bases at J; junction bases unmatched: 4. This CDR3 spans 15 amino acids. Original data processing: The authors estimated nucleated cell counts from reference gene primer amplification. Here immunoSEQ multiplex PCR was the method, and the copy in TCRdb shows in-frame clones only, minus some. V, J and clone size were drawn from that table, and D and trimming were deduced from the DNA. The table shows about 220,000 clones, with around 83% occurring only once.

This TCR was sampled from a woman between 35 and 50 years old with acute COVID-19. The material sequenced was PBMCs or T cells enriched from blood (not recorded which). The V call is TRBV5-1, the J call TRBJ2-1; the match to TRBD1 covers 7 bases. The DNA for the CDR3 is TGCGCCAGCAGCTTGGGACAGGGAAAGTACAATGAGCAGTTCTTC. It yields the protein CASSLGQGKYNEQFF.